These T cell receptor beta chains were read from a single sample in a study of T-cell memory formation after mild COVID-19. TCRdb fed the 5' RACE reads into MiXCR, producing one record per CDR3 protein. The sample carries 100,000 to 150,000 distinct CDR3 sequences, around 15% recorded once. Sequencing was performed on PBMCs or a T cell subset sorted from them (not recorded which). The receptors come from a man in his late teens or twenties who had mild COVID-19 (a few samples of this study predate the infection). Cell type and time point are not known. Both conserved end residues are part of each CDR3. The order of the fields is clone size, V gene, J gene, D gene, CDR3 DNA, CDR3 protein. The D gene is left open where the match is weak. Not every row has a clone size; where given, it reads once, few, many or a size class.

clone size: few; V gene: TRBV24-1; J gene: TRBJ1-2; D gene: .; CDR3 DNA: TGTGCCACCAGTGACGGTACAGGCTATGGCTACACCTTC; CDR3 protein: CATSDGTGYGYTF
clone size: .; V gene: TRBV28; J gene: TRBJ2-3; D gene: .; CDR3 DNA: TGTGCCAGCAGTTCCCCAGGTCTCGGGGATACGCAGTATTTT; CDR3 protein: CASSSPGLGDTQYF
clone size: few; V gene: TRBV5-4; J gene: TRBJ1-2; D gene: .; CDR3 DNA: TGTGCCAGCAGCTTGGAAGGGGTTGATGGCTACACCTTC; CDR3 protein: CASSLEGVDGYTF
clone size: few; V gene: TRBV25-1; J gene: TRBJ1-6; D gene: .; CDR3 DNA: TGTGCCAGCAGCGAGAGGGGGGGAGTAGGCTCACCCCTCCACTTT; CDR3 protein: CASSERGGVGSPLHF
clone size: few; V gene: TRBV2; J gene: TRBJ1-5; D gene: .; CDR3 DNA: TGTGCCAGCAGTGAAGCTGGCAGGGACCAGCCCCAGCATTTT; CDR3 protein: CASSEAGRDQPQHF
clone size: many; V gene: TRBV7-3; J gene: TRBJ2-3; D gene: .; CDR3 DNA: TGTGCCAGCAGCCCAATTAGCACAGATACGCAGTATTTT; CDR3 protein: CASSPISTDTQYF
clone size: many; V gene: TRBV12-3/TRBV12-4; J gene: TRBJ2-1; D gene: TRBD2; CDR3 DNA: TGTGCCAGCAGTTTCGGGAGGATCTACAATGAGCAGTTCTTC; CDR3 protein: CASSFGRIYNEQFF
clone size: .; V gene: TRBV27; J gene: TRBJ2-2; D gene: .; CDR3 DNA: TGTGCCAGCAGCCGGAGCTACACCGGGGAGCTGTTTTTT; CDR3 protein: CASSRSYTGELFF
clone size: few; V gene: TRBV5-1; J gene: TRBJ2-5; D gene: .; CDR3 DNA: TGCGCCAGCAGCTTGGTCGGGAGACAGGAGACCCAGTACTTC; CDR3 protein: CASSLVGRQETQYF
clone size: .; V gene: TRBV7-2; J gene: TRBJ2-1; D gene: .; CDR3 DNA: TGTGCCAGCAGCTCCCGGACTGGGGCCTCCTACAATGAGCAGTTCTTC; CDR3 protein: CASSSRTGASYNEQFF
clone size: few; V gene: TRBV5-1; J gene: TRBJ2-3; D gene: TRBD2; CDR3 DNA: TGCGCCAGCCATAGCGGGGGCACAGATACGCAGTATTTT; CDR3 protein: CASHSGGTDTQYF
clone size: few; V gene: TRBV24-1; J gene: TRBJ2-2; D gene: TRBD1; CDR3 DNA: TGTGCCACCAGTGAAGCGGACAGGGGGCGAACCGGGGAGCTGTTTTTT; CDR3 protein: CATSEADRGRTGELFF
clone size: .; V gene: TRBV24-1; J gene: TRBJ2-3; D gene: .; CDR3 DNA: TGTGCCACCAGTGAGGGGAGCACAGATACGCAGTATTTT; CDR3 protein: CATSEGSTDTQYF
clone size: few; V gene: TRBV12-3/TRBV12-4; J gene: TRBJ2-3; D gene: TRBD2; CDR3 DNA: TGTGCCAGCAGTTTAACGACTAGCGGGGGAGACCTAACGAGCACAGATACGCAGTATTTT; CDR3 protein: CASSLTTSGGDLTSTDTQYF
clone size: few; V gene: TRBV19; J gene: TRBJ2-1; D gene: TRBD1; CDR3 DNA: TGTGCCAGTAGTTTAAGGGGACAGGGGGCTTTCAATGAGCAGTTCTTC; CDR3 protein: CASSLRGQGAFNEQFF
clone size: many; V gene: TRBV7-8; J gene: TRBJ2-5; D gene: .; CDR3 DNA: TGTGCCAGCCTCCAGGGGGGTTATGAGACCCAGTACTTC; CDR3 protein: CASLQGGYETQYF
clone size: few; V gene: TRBV7-9; J gene: TRBJ2-3; D gene: .; CDR3 DNA: TGTGCCAGCAGCTTCGGGACTCCGGCTAGCGCAGATACGCAGTATTTT; CDR3 protein: CASSFGTPASADTQYF
clone size: .; V gene: TRBV7-2; J gene: TRBJ2-5; D gene: .; CDR3 DNA: TGTGCCAGCAGCTTAATGGGGGTACAAGAGACCCAGTACTTC; CDR3 protein: CASSLMGVQETQYF
clone size: .; V gene: TRBV12-3/TRBV12-4; J gene: TRBJ2-7; D gene: .; CDR3 DNA: TGTGCCAGCAGTTTCAGGCAGGACGGGTACGAGCAGTACTTC; CDR3 protein: CASSFRQDGYEQYF
clone size: few; V gene: TRBV7-9; J gene: TRBJ2-5; D gene: .; CDR3 DNA: TGTGCCAGCAGCCGGCGGACAGCTCGTGAGACCCAGTACTTC; CDR3 protein: CASSRRTARETQYF
clone size: few; V gene: TRBV5-1; J gene: TRBJ2-5; D gene: .; CDR3 DNA: TGCGCCAGCAGCTCCCTCCTTATACCAGTTCAAGAGACCCAGTACTTC; CDR3 protein: CASSSLLIPVQETQYF
clone size: many; V gene: TRBV5-4; J gene: TRBJ2-5; D gene: .; CDR3 DNA: TGTGCCAGCAGCCCACGGGGGTCAGAGACCCAGTACTTC; CDR3 protein: CASSPRGSETQYF
clone size: .; V gene: TRBV9; J gene: TRBJ2-1; D gene: .; CDR3 DNA: TGTGCCAGCAGCGGAGGGGGGGCCCAGGAAAATGAGCAGTTCTTC; CDR3 protein: CASSGGGAQENEQFF
clone size: few; V gene: TRBV19; J gene: TRBJ2-2; D gene: .; CDR3 DNA: TGTGCCAGTAGTATTCGGGCGAACACCGGGGAGCTGTTTTTT; CDR3 protein: CASSIRANTGELFF
clone size: many; V gene: TRBV5-1; J gene: TRBJ1-1; D gene: .; CDR3 DNA: TGCGCCAGCAGCCCGGGATCGAACACTGAAGCTTTCTTT; CDR3 protein: CASSPGSNTEAFF
clone size: few; V gene: TRBV7-2; J gene: TRBJ1-6; D gene: .; CDR3 DNA: TGTGCCAGCAGGGGAGACAGGAGCTCCTATAATTCACCCCTCCACTTT; CDR3 protein: CASRGDRSSYNSPLHF
clone size: few; V gene: TRBV12-3/TRBV12-4; J gene: TRBJ2-5; D gene: .; CDR3 DNA: TGTGCCAGCACTACTAACTTGGGGACCCAGTACTTC; CDR3 protein: CASTTNLGTQYF
clone size: few; V gene: TRBV5-1; J gene: TRBJ2-3; D gene: TRBD2; CDR3 DNA: TGCGCCAGCAGCTTGGCGGGGGGGCAAGATACGCAGTATTTT; CDR3 protein: CASSLAGGQDTQYF
clone size: .; V gene: TRBV6-5; J gene: TRBJ2-3; D gene: .; CDR3 DNA: TGTGCCAGCAGTTACTCTTCAGGCCGGGACGGTACGCAGTATTTT; CDR3 protein: CASSYSSGRDGTQYF
clone size: .; V gene: TRBV2; J gene: TRBJ1-2; D gene: .; CDR3 DNA: TGTGCCAGCAGTATAGGAGGGATAAATGGCTACACCTTC; CDR3 protein: CASSIGGINGYTF
clone size: few; V gene: TRBV5-1; J gene: TRBJ1-1; D gene: TRBD1; CDR3 DNA: TGCGCCAGCAGCTTTCAGGGGGCAGGGACTGAAGCTTTCTTT; CDR3 protein: CASSFQGAGTEAFF
clone size: few; V gene: TRBV2; J gene: TRBJ1-6; D gene: TRBD1; CDR3 DNA: TGTGCCAGCACCATACCGGGACAGGCATCACCCCTCCACTTT; CDR3 protein: CASTIPGQASPLHF
clone size: .; V gene: TRBV5-4; J gene: TRBJ1-1; D gene: TRBD1; CDR3 DNA: TGTGCCAGCAGCTGGGGGGTCGACAGGGGGTGGAGTGAAGCTTTCTTT; CDR3 protein: CASSWGVDRGWSEAFF
clone size: few; V gene: TRBV7-2; J gene: TRBJ1-5; D gene: .; CDR3 DNA: TGTGCCAGCAGTCCGGGACACCTCAATCAGCCCCAGCATTTT; CDR3 protein: CASSPGHLNQPQHF
clone size: many; V gene: TRBV5-4; J gene: TRBJ2-1; D gene: .; CDR3 DNA: TGTGCCAGCAGCTTGCTCGGACAAGTGGGGTTCTTC; CDR3 protein: CASSLLGQVGFF
clone size: .; V gene: TRBV3-1; J gene: TRBJ2-7; D gene: .; CDR3 DNA: TGTGCCAGCAGCCAAGTGAGGACAAGGTCCTACGAGCAGTACTTC; CDR3 protein: CASSQVRTRSYEQYF
clone size: .; V gene: TRBV11-1; J gene: TRBJ2-3; D gene: .; CDR3 DNA: TGTGCCAGCGGACGAGGGGACTCCCGGGATACGCAGTATTTT; CDR3 protein: CASGRGDSRDTQYF
clone size: once; V gene: TRBV20-1; J gene: TRBJ2-7; D gene: .; CDR3 DNA: TGCAGTGTCAGCGGTCGATCCTACGAGCAGTACTTC; CDR3 protein: CSVSGRSYEQYF
clone size: .; V gene: TRBV5-5; J gene: TRBJ2-5; D gene: .; CDR3 DNA: TGTGCCAGCAGCTTGAGGGGCGGAACGCAAGAGACCCAGTACTTC; CDR3 protein: CASSLRGGTQETQYF
clone size: few; V gene: TRBV19; J gene: TRBJ2-6; D gene: TRBD1; CDR3 DNA: TGTGCCAGTATCCCGGGACAGGGTTCTGGGGCCAACGTCCTGACTTTC; CDR3 protein: CASIPGQGSGANVLTF
clone size: few; V gene: TRBV7-2; J gene: TRBJ2-1; D gene: .; CDR3 DNA: TGTGCCAGCAGCTTAGGGGCTAGTCTTTCCGATGAGCAGTTCTTC; CDR3 protein: CASSLGASLSDEQFF
clone size: .; V gene: TRBV29-1; J gene: TRBJ1-1; D gene: .; CDR3 DNA: TGCAGCGTTGAGGGACCCAAGAACACTGAAGCTTTCTTT; CDR3 protein: CSVEGPKNTEAFF
clone size: .; V gene: TRBV12-3/TRBV12-4; J gene: TRBJ2-1; D gene: .; CDR3 DNA: TGTGCCAGCAGTACGGGTTCTAGCTCCTACAATGAGCAGTTCTTC; CDR3 protein: CASSTGSSSYNEQFF
clone size: .; V gene: TRBV7-2; J gene: TRBJ1-4; D gene: .; CDR3 DNA: TGTGCCAGCAGCTTACACATGGGGGGGAGAGAAAAACTGTTTTTT; CDR3 protein: CASSLHMGGREKLFF
clone size: few; V gene: TRBV27; J gene: TRBJ2-7; D gene: TRBD1; CDR3 DNA: TGTGCCAGCAGTGGAATGGGACAGGGGGCTGTCTACGAGCAGTACTTC; CDR3 protein: CASSGMGQGAVYEQYF
clone size: few; V gene: TRBV20-1; J gene: TRBJ1-5; D gene: .; CDR3 DNA: TGCAGTGCCTCGGGCAATCAGCCCCAGCATTTT; CDR3 protein: CSASGNQPQHF